This note documents a single TCR beta chain sequence. The data were obtained in a study of blood T cell repertoires in COVID-19. Some clones are missing from TCRdb's copy, which holds only in-frame ones; the method was immunoSEQ multiplex PCR. The table has about 220,000 clones, around 83% seen once; the top ten hold 9.5% to 10%. CDR1 is LGHNA and CDR2 is YNFKEQ in the germline V gene. CDR3 size: 14 residues. Trimming took 0 bases from V and 3 from J, leaving 8 bases between them. V gene TRBV4-2 combines with J gene TRBJ1-1; a weak D match, TRBD1 (6 bases). The sample comprised peripheral blood. The source of this sequence is a man in his fifties or sixties with active or convalescent COVID-19. CDR3 in amino acids: CASSQDRTDTEAFF. For the CDR3, the DNA is TGTGCCAGCAGCCAAGATAGGACAGACACTGAAGCTTTCTTT.